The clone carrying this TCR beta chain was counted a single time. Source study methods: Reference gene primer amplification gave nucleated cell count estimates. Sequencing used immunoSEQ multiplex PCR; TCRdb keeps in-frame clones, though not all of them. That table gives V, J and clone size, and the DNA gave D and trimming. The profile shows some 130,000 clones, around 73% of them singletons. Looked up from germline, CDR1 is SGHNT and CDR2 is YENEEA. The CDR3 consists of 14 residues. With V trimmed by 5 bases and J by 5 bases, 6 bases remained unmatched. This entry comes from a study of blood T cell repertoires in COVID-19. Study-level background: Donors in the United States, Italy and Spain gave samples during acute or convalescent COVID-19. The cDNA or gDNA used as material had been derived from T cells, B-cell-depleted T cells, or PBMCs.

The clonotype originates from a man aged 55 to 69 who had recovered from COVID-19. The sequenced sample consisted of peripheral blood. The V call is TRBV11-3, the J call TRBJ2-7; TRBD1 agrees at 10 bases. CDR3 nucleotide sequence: TGTGCCAGCAGCCCCGACAGGGGGCGCCACGAGCAGTACTTC. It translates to CASSPDRGRHEQYF.